This T cell receptor (beta chain) was sequenced during a study of blood T cell repertoires in COVID-19. Study summary: Sites across the United States, Italy and Spain contributed samples from acute and convalescent COVID-19. The analysed material was cDNA or gDNA that came from T cells, B-cell-depleted T cells, or PBMCs.

As handled by the study authors: Amplification with reference gene primers provided the estimates of nucleated cell counts. Using immunoSEQ multiplex PCR, the repertoire was profiled, and TCRdb retains in-frame clones only, with some absent. From that table come the V and J calls and clone size; the DNA was used to work out D and trimming. The sample carries some 77,000 clones, about 84% recorded once. CDR1 GTSNPN and CDR2 SVGIG come from the germline V gene (reference sequence). The CDR3 is 15 amino acids. J lost 4 bases, V lost 1 base, and 9 bases had no gene match. Sequences were obtained from peripheral blood. The chain joins TRBV30 to TRBJ2-5, with 7 bases identical to TRBD2. This TCR was recovered from a woman in her fifties or sixties with acute or convalescent COVID-19. This chain's CDR3 is CAWSEEGGWLETQYF. CDR3 coding DNA: TGTGCCTGGAGTGAAGAGGGAGGGTGGTTAGAGACCCAGTACTTC.